These T cell receptor beta chains were read from a single sample in a study of blood T cell repertoires in COVID-19. Some clones are missing from TCRdb's copy, which holds only in-frame ones; the method was immunoSEQ multiplex PCR. The sample comprises 150,000 to 200,000 clones, 60% to 85% of which are singletons, and less than 9.5% rests with the top ten. Sequenced input: peripheral blood. These receptors came from a man between 60 and 75 years old with acute or convalescent COVID-19. CDR3s leave out the opening cysteine and the closing phenylalanine or tryptophan. Rows give clone size only sometimes, using once, few, many, or a class for an expanded clone.

j_call,clone_size,cdr3_length,v_call,cdr3_aa
TRBJ2-7,NA,12,TRBV7-2,ASSGVGQSYEQY
TRBJ2-7,once,14,TRBV9,ASSKTSGGFLNEQY
TRBJ1-1,NA,11,TRBV12-3/TRBV12-4,ASSSTGSAEAF
TRBJ1-2,NA,13,TRBV4-3,ASSQGVGQGAGYT
TRBJ1-5,NA,13,TRBV6-5,ASSIQGTGNQPQH
TRBJ2-7,few,12,TRBV12-5,ASGLVGGGYEQY
TRBJ1-5,NA,14,TRBV3-1/TRBV3-2,ASSQSTQFSNQPQH
TRBJ1-5,NA,14,TRBV24-1,ATSDPRTSSNQPQH
TRBJ2-1,NA,11,TRBV5-8,ASSLEGADEQF
TRBJ1-5,NA,13,TRBV11-2,ASSLGGTGVQPQH
TRBJ2-1,NA,14,TRBV9,ASSGGDRVVYNEQF
TRBJ2-3,NA,13,TRBV5-1,ASSLDGDSTDTQY
TRBJ2-7,NA,12,TRBV19,ASSIGGVRDEQY
TRBJ2-7,NA,12,TRBV7-2,ASSLYAGTYEQY
TRBJ2-5,NA,14,TRBV24-1,ATSDEGGPYQETQY
TRBJ2-3,NA,13,TRBV24-1,ATSPTGLSTDTQY
TRBJ2-1,NA,11,TRBV5-4,ASSLRGYNEQF